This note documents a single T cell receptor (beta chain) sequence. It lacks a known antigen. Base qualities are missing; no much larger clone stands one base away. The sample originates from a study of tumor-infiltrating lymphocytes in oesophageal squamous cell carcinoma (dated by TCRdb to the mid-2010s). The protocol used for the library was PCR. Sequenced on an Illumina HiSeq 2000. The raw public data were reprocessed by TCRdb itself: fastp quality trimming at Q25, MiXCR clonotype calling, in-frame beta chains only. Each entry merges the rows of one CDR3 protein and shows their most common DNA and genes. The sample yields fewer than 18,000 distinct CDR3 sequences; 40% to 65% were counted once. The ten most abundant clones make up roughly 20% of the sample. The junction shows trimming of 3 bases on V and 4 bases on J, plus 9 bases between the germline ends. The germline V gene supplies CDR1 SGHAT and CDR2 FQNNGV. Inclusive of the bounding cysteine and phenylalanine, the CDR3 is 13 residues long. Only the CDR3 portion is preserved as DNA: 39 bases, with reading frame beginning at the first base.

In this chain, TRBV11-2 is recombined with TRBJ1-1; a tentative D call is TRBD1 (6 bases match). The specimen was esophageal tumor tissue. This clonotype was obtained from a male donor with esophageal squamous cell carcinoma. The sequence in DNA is TGTGCCAGCAGCTTTACAGGGAGCACTGAAGCTTTCTTT. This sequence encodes CASSFTGSTEAFF. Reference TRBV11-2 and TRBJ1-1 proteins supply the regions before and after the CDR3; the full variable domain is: EAGVAQSPRYKIIEKRQSVAFWCNPISGHATLYWYQQILGQGPKLLIQFQNNGVVDDSQLPKDRFSAERLKGVDSTLKIQPAKLEDSAVYLCASSFTGSTEAFFGQGTRLTVV.